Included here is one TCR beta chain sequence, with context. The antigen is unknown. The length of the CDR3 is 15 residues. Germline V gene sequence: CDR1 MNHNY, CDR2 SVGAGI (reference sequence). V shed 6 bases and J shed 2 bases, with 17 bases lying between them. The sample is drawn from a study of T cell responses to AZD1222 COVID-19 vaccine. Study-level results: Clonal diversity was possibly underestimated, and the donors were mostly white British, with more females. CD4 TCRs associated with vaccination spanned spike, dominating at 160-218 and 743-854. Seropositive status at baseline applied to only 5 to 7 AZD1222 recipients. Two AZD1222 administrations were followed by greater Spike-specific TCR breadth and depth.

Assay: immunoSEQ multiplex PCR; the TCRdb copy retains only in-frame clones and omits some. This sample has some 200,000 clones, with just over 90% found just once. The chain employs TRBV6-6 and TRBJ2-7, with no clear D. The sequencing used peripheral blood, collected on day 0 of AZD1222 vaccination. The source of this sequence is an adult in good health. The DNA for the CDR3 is TGTGCCAGCAGCAACGGACCGATTTTTCCCTACGAGCAGTACTTC. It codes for CASSNGPIFPYEQYF.